These T cell receptor beta chains were read from a single sample in a study of sequential checkpoint blockade in melanoma. This table comes from immunoSEQ multiplex PCR, and its TCRdb copy is limited to in-frame clones, with some not included. The data hold 20,000 or so clones, with 55% to 75% observed a single time. The sample consisted of CD8+ T cells sorted from blood (inferred from file names), taken from a patient given nivolumab and ipilimumab in sequence. The source is a human donor with melanoma. Each CDR3 is given with its conserved first and last residue. The D gene is left open where the match is weak. For some rows the clone size is stated as once, few or many, or as a class when expanded; others skip it.

abundance | j_gene | len | v_gene | d_gene | CDR3aa | CDR3nt
. | TRBJ2-7 | 15 | TRBV5-4 | . | CASSLGRQESHEQYF | TGTGCCAGCAGCTTGGGCCGTCAAGAGAGCCACGAGCAGTACTTC
once | TRBJ1-1 | 15 | TRBV4-1 | . | CASSPTNWGGNEAFF | TGCGCCAGCAGCCCCACCAATTGGGGAGGAAATGAAGCTTTCTTT
few | TRBJ1-2 | 13 | TRBV6-1 | . | CATLLSTVYGYTF | TGTGCCACCCTCTTGTCAACGGTCTATGGCTACACCTTC
. | TRBJ2-7 | 16 | TRBV6-5 | . | CASSYCRDWDPHEQYF | TGTGCCAGCAGTTACTGTCGGGACTGGGATCCCCACGAGCAGTACTTC
. | TRBJ2-7 | 15 | TRBV19 | . | CASSISPGPSYEQYF | TGTGCCAGTAGTATAAGCCCAGGGCCTTCCTACGAGCAGTACTTC
. | TRBJ2-7 | 16 | TRBV25-1 | TRBD2 | CASSESVLAGAYEQYF | TGTGCCAGCAGTGAATCGGTTCTAGCGGGAGCCTACGAGCAGTACTTC
. | TRBJ1-2 | 12 | TRBV5-8 | . | CASKTGHYGYTF | TGTGCCAGCAAAACAGGGCACTATGGCTACACCTTC
. | TRBJ1-1 | 14 | TRBV2 | . | CASRSIAGDPEAFF | TGTGCCAGCCGGAGCATCGCGGGGGACCCTGAAGCTTTCTTT
few | TRBJ1-5 | 17 | TRBV14 | TRBD1 | CASSLREDRGWSQPQHF | TGTGCCAGCAGCCTAAGAGAGGACAGGGGATGGAGTCAGCCCCAGCATTTT
once | TRBJ2-7 | 13 | TRBV11-2 | . | CASSLGQRYEQYF | TGTGCCAGCAGCTTAGGCCAGCGCTACGAGCAGTACTTC
. | TRBJ1-3 | 13 | TRBV6-5 | . | CASRLDSRNTIYF | TGTGCCAGCAGATTGGACAGTAGAAACACCATATATTTT
. | TRBJ1-1 | 15 | TRBV5-6 | . | CASSFPSTGNTEAFF | TGTGCCAGCAGCTTCCCGTCGACAGGGAACACTGAAGCTTTCTTT
. | TRBJ2-1 | 14 | TRBV10-2 | TRBD1 | CASSEPGQGIEQFF | TGCGCCAGCAGTGAGCCAGGACAGGGCATTGAGCAGTTCTTC
once | TRBJ1-1 | 12 | TRBV9 | . | CASSAGNTEAFF | TGTGCCAGCAGCGCGGGGAACACTGAAGCTTTCTTT
. | TRBJ1-1 | 15 | TRBV19 | . | CASNPGRGVYTEAFF | TGTGCCAGTAACCCTGGGCGGGGTGTATACACTGAAGCTTTCTTT
. | TRBJ2-5 | 14 | TRBV15 | TRBD1 | CATSRGQGVETQYF | TGTGCCACCAGCAGAGGACAGGGAGTGGAGACCCAGTACTTC
. | TRBJ1-2 | 15 | TRBV28 | . | CASSLGQGANYGYTF | TGTGCCAGCAGTTTGGGTCAGGGTGCTAACTATGGCTACACCTTC
. | TRBJ1-3 | 16 | TRBV7-6 | TRBD1 | CASSFSRQGSANTIYF | TGTGCCAGCAGCTTTTCGAGACAGGGATCGGCAAACACCATATATTTT
. | TRBJ1-2 | 13 | TRBV2 | TRBD1 | CASYDRGYYGYTF | TGTGCCAGCTACGACAGGGGTTACTATGGCTACACCTTC
. | TRBJ2-7 | 14 | TRBV11-2 | . | CASSSGFSQYEQYF | TGTGCCAGCAGCTCCGGTTTTAGCCAATACGAGCAGTACTTC
. | TRBJ2-1 | 15 | TRBV11-2 | TRBD2 | CASSLDAGGLGEQFF | TGTGCCAGCAGCTTAGATGCGGGGGGGCTTGGTGAGCAGTTCTTC
. | TRBJ2-7 | 13 | TRBV18 | TRBD1 | CASSGDRGTEQYF | TGTGCCAGCTCAGGGGACAGGGGGACCGAGCAGTACTTC
once | TRBJ1-1 | 15 | TRBV13 | TRBD1 | CASSATGVKNTEAFF | TGTGCCAGCAGCGCGACAGGGGTCAAGAACACTGAAGCTTTCTTT
. | TRBJ2-7 | 14 | TRBV11-2 | . | CASSLEVVYYEQYF | TGTGCCAGCAGCTTAGAAGTAGTCTATTACGAGCAGTACTTC
few | TRBJ2-6 | 15 | TRBV6-5 | . | CASSKGESGANVLTF | TGTGCCAGCAGTAAGGGGGAATCTGGGGCCAACGTCCTGACTTTC
. | TRBJ2-5 | 14 | TRBV28 | TRBD1 | CASTTVGQGEEQYF | TGTGCCAGCACCACCGTTGGACAGGGGGAAGAGCAGTACTTC
. | TRBJ1-3 | 14 | TRBV28 | . | CASSLSSSGNTIYF | TGTGCCAGCAGTTTATCGAGCTCTGGAAACACCATATATTTT
few | TRBJ1-1 | 16 | TRBV6-1 | . | CASSEEAGGAGTEAFF | TGTGCCAGCAGTGAAGAGGCGGGGGGGGCCGGCACTGAAGCTTTCTTT
. | TRBJ2-7 | 13 | TRBV28 | TRBD1 | CASLRQGSYEQYF | TGTGCCAGCCTAAGACAGGGTTCCTACGAGCAGTACTTC
. | TRBJ2-2 | 14 | TRBV5-4 | . | CASSPGLSPGELFF | TGTGCCAGCAGCCCTGGACTATCCCCCGGGGAGCTGTTTTTT
. | TRBJ2-1 | 19 | TRBV4-1 | TRBD2 | CASSQERIWGAGVFYEQFF | TGCGCCAGCAGCCAAGAACGCATTTGGGGAGCGGGAGTGTTTTATGAGCAGTTCTTC
. | TRBJ2-3 | 14 | TRBV9 | . | CASSERGFTDTQYF | TGTGCCAGCAGTGAGAGGGGGTTCACAGATACGCAGTATTTT
. | TRBJ2-3 | 18 | TRBV7-5 | . | CARSSWGGGGFQEDTQYF | TGTGCCAGAAGCTCATGGGGGGGCGGGGGGTTTCAGGAAGATACGCAGTATTTT
. | TRBJ2-7 | 16 | TRBV21-1 | . | CASSKGRDRRRYEQYF | TGTGCCAGCAGCAAAGGGCGGGACAGACGGCGCTACGAGCAGTACTTC
. | TRBJ2-6 | 14 | TRBV28 | . | CASSPTLRTVKLTF | TGTGCCAGCAGTCCCACCCTCAGGACAGTAAAACTGACTTTC
few | TRBJ1-1 | 12 | TRBV5-1 | . | CASSLRGTEAFF | TGTGCCAGCAGCTTGAGGGGCACTGAAGCTTTCTTT
. | TRBJ2-7 | 13 | TRBV10-2 | TRBD1 | CATWTGSSYEQYF | TGCGCCACCTGGACAGGGAGCTCCTACGAGCAGTACTTC
. | TRBJ1-2 | 16 | TRBV2 | . | CASSLIDPGGVYGYTF | TGTGCCAGCAGTTTAATTGACCCGGGGGGTGTTTATGGCTACACCTTC
. | TRBJ2-7 | 12 | TRBV6-6 | . | CASSSLFYEQYF | TGTGCCAGCAGTTCTCTATTCTACGAGCAGTACTTC
once | TRBJ1-2 | 15 | TRBV5-4 | TRBD1 | CASSPKDRGNYGYTF | TGTGCCAGCAGCCCGAAAGACAGGGGGAACTATGGCTACACCTTC
once | TRBJ1-5 | 19 | TRBV5-6 | . | CASSLAGGGQPFGNQPQHF | TGTGCCAGCAGCTTGGCGGGGGGAGGACAGCCCTTTGGCAATCAGCCCCAGCATTTT
. | TRBJ2-3 | 14 | TRBV29-1 | . | CSVVWFQGTDTQYF | TGCAGCGTTGTATGGTTTCAGGGCACCGATACGCAGTATTTT